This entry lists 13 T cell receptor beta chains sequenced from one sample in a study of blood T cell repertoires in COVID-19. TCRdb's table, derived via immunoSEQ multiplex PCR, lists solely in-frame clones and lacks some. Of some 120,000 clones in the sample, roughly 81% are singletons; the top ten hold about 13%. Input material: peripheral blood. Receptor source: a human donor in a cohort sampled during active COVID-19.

The CDR3 coding sequence is TGTGCCAGCAGCTTTTCTAGCGGGGGGGCTGGCGAGCAGTTCTTC. Amino acid sequence: CASSFSSGGAGEQFF. The J gene is TRBJ2-1, the V gene TRBV11-1; 12 bases are a match to TRBD2. The J segment lost 10 bases and the V segment lost 3 bases, leaving 7 bases of the junction unmatched. CDR1 SGHAT and CDR2 FQDESV come from the germline V gene (reference sequence). This CDR3 comprises 15 residues.

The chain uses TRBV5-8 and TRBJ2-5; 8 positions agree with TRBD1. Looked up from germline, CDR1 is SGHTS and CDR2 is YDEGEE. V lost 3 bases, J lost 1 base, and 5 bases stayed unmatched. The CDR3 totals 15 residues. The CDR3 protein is CASSSGTGAQETQYF. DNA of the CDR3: TGTGCCAGCAGCTCCGGGACAGGAGCCCAAGAGACCCAGTACTTC.

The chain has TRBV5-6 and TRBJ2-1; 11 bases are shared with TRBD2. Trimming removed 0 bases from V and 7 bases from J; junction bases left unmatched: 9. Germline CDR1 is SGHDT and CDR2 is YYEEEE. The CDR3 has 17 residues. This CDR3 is CASSLEVVAGGRNEQFF. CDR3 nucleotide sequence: TGTGCCAGCAGCTTGGAGGTAGTAGCGGGGGGGCGTAATGAGCAGTTCTTC.

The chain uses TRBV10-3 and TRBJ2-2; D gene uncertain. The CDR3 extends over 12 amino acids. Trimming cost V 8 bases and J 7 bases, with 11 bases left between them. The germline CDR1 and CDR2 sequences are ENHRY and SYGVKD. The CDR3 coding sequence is TGTGCCATCTTTGGATCGGGCGGGGAGCTGTTTTTT. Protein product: CAIFGSGGELFF.

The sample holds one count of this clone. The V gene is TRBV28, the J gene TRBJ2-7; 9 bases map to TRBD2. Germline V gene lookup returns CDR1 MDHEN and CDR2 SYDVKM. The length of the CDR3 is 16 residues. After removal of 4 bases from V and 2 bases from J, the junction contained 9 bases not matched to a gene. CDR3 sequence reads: CASSWKGGGVAYEQYF. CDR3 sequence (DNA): TGTGCCAGCAGTTGGAAGGGCGGGGGGGTCGCCTACGAGCAGTACTTC.

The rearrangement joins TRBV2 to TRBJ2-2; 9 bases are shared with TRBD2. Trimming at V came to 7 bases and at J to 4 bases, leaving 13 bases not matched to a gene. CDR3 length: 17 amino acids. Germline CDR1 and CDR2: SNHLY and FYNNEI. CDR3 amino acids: CASIHVTRGGVTGELFF. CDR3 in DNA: TGTGCCAGCATTCATGTTACGCGGGGGGGCGTCACCGGGGAGCTGTTTTTT.

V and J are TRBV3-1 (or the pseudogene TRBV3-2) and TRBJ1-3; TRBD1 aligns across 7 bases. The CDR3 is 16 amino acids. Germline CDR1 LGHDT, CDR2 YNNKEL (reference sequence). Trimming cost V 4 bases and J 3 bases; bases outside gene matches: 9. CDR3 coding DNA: TGTGCCAGCAGCCCAGGGGACAGAATCTATGGAAACACCATATATTTT. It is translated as CASSPGDRIYGNTIYF.

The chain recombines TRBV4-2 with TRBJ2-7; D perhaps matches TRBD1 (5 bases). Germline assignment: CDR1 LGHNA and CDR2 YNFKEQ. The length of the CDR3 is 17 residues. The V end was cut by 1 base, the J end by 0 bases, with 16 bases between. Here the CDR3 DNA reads TGTGCCAGCAGCCAAGTTGGGGTCCCAGGGTCCTCCTACGAGCAGTACTTC. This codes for CASSQVGVPGSSYEQYF.

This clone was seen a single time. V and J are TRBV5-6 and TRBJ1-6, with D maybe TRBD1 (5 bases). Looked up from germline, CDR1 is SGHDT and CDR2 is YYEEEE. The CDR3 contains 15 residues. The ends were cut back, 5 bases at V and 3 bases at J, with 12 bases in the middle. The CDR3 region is CASSFSGHYNSPLHF. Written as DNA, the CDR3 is TGTGCCAGCAGTTTTTCAGGACACTATAATTCACCCCTCCACTTT. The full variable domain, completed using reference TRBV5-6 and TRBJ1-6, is DAGVTQSPTHLIKTRGQQVTLRCSPKSGHDTVSWYQQALGQGPQFIFQYYEEEERQRGNFPDRFSGHQFPNYSSELNVNALLLGDSALYLCASSFSGHYNSPLHFGNGTRLTVT.

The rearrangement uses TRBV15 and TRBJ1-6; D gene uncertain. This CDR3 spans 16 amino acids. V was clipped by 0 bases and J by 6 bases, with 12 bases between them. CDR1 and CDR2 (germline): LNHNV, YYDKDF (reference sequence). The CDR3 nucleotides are TGTGCCACCAGCAGAGATCAGGCAGCAAGTAATTCACCCCTCCACTTT. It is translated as CATSRDQAASNSPLHF.

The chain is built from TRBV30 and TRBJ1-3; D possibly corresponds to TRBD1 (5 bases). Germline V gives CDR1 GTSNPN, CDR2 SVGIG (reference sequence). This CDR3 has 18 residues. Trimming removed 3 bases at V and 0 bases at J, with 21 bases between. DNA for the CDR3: TGTGCCTGGAGGCGAGCCACGCGGCAGGGTATCTCTGGAAACACCATATATTTT. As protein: CAWRRATRQGISGNTIYF.

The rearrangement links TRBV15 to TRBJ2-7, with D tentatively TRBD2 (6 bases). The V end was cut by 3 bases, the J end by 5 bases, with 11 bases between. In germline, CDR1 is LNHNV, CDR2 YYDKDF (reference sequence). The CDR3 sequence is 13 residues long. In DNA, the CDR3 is TGTGCCACCAGCAGGGCGGGAATCAACGAGCAGTACTTC. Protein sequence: CATSRAGINEQYF.

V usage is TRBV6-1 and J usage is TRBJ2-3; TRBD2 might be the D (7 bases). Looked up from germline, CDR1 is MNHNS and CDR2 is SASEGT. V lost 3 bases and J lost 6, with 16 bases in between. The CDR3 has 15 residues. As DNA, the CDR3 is TGTGCCAGCAGTGAGGCGGGGGCGTCCTTTGATACGCAGTATTTT. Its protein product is CASSEAGASFDTQYF.